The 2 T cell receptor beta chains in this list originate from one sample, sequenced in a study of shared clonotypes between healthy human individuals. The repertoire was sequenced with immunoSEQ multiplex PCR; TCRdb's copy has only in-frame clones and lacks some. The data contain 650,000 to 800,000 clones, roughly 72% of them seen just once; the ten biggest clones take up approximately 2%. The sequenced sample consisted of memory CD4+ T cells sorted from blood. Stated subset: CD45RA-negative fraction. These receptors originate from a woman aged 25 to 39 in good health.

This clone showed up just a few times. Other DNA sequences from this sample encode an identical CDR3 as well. The CDR3 is CASSSPPGIGYEQYF. The CDR3 DNA sequence: TGTGCCAGCAGTTCGCCTCCCGGAATCGGCTACGAGCAGTACTTC. The rearrangement uses TRBV27 and TRBJ2-7, with D unresolved. This CDR3 has 15 amino acids. Trimming cost V 4 bases and J 3 bases, with 16 bases left between them. The germline V gene encodes CDR1 MNHEY and CDR2 SMNVEV (reference sequence).

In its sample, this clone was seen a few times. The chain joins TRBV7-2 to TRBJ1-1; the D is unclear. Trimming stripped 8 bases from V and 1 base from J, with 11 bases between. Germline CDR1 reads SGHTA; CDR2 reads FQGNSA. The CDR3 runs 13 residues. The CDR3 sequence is CASLVQRNTEAFF. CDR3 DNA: TGTGCCAGCCTTGTACAGCGGAACACTGAAGCTTTCTTT.